These 10 T cell receptor beta chains were all obtained from the same sample, sequenced in a study of blood T cell repertoires in COVID-19. The assay was immunoSEQ multiplex PCR, and TCRdb's table has in-frame clones only and misses some. Of 200,000 to 250,000 clones in the sample, around 80% were seen once. Sequencing used PBMCs or T cells enriched from blood (not recorded which). The receptors here all came from a man between 25 and 39 years old with acute COVID-19.

The CDR3 sequence: CASSIKQGPQETQYF. The CDR3 DNA reads as TGTGCCAGTAGTATAAAACAGGGTCCCCAAGAGACCCAGTACTTC. The chain is built from TRBV19 and TRBJ2-5; TRBD1 is a possible D gene (6 bases). Germline values: CDR1 LNHDA, CDR2 SQIVND (reference sequence). This CDR3 comprises 15 residues. V was pared by 2 bases and J by 1 base, with 11 bases between.

This chain links TRBV6-5 with TRBJ1-1; D gene unclear. Trimming pared 6 bases from V and 1 base from J, leaving 15 bases between. This CDR3 contains 15 residues. Germline lookup yields CDR1 MNHEY and CDR2 SVGAGI. The CDR3 DNA is TGTGCCAGCAGACAATCTTATAATGGGAACACTGAAGCTTTCTTT. Residues: CASRQSYNGNTEAFF.

A few counts support this clone. The J gene is TRBJ1-4, the V gene TRBV29-1; TRBD1 aligns across 7 bases. Trimming removed 6 bases from V and 0 bases from J; junction bases left unmatched: 1. Germline loops: CDR1 SQVTM, CDR2 ANQGSEA. This CDR3 has 13 amino acids. CDR3 DNA: TGCAGCGTGGGACAGACAACTAATGAAAAACTGTTTTTT. It is translated as CSVGQTTNEKLFF.

The V call is TRBV10-3, the J call TRBJ1-2; a weak D match, TRBD1 (6 bases). Trimming stripped 6 bases from V and 0 bases from J, with 14 bases between. Germline CDR1 is ENHRY and CDR2 is SYGVKD. The CDR3 contains 15 residues. The CDR3 sequence is CAISGQFHTNYGYTF. DNA of the CDR3: TGTGCCATCAGCGGACAGTTCCATACTAACTATGGCTACACCTTC.

The chain employs TRBV3-1 (or the pseudogene TRBV3-2) and TRBJ1-6; D is undetermined. Deletions cut 0 bases from V and 10 bases from J, with 10 bases between. This CDR3 region has 14 residues. Germline CDR1 reads LGHDT; CDR2 reads YNNKEL (reference sequence). The CDR3 spells CASSQDKLVSPLHF. CDR3 nucleotides: TGTGCCAGCAGCCAAGATAAACTTGTGTCACCCCTCCACTTT.

This chain connects TRBV5-1 to TRBJ1-3; 7 bases match TRBD1. V trimming: 2 bases; J trimming: 0 bases; junction bases outside the gene matches: 11. Germline loops: CDR1 SGHRS, CDR2 YFSETQ. This CDR3 comprises 18 residues. CDR3 sequence (DNA): TGCGCCAGCAGCTTCTCCCCGACAGGGACGAACTCTGGAAACACCATATATTTT. Encoded protein: CASSFSPTGTNSGNTIYF.

The V and J genes are TRBV5-5 and TRBJ2-3; no definite D call. This CDR3 is built from 14 residues. CDR1 and CDR2 from the germline V gene are SGHKS and YYEKEE (reference sequence). With 2 bases removed from V and 2 bases from J, the gap between germline ends came to 9 bases. The chain's CDR3 is CASSLTLVTDTQYF. CDR3 coding DNA: TGTGCCAGCAGCTTAACCCTAGTCACAGATACGCAGTATTTT.

The chain carries TRBV9 and TRBJ2-5, with a weak D call TRBD1 (7 bases). This CDR3 comprises 19 residues. Germline V gene sequence: CDR1 SGDLS, CDR2 YYNGEE. Trimming pared 1 base from V and 1 base from J, leaving 23 bases between. CDR3 in amino acids: CASSVRASSWGDSQETQYF. In nucleotides, the CDR3 is TGTGCCAGCAGCGTAAGGGCCTCCTCTTGGGGGGACAGCCAAGAGACCCAGTACTTC.

This chain uses TRBV11-3 with TRBJ2-2; no firm D call. Germline lookup yields CDR1 SGHNT and CDR2 YENEEA. This CDR3 region has 14 residues. The V and J ends lost 4 bases and 5 bases respectively, with 11 bases between them. CDR3 loop: CASSWAGETGELFF. The CDR3 DNA follows: TGTGCCAGCAGCTGGGCAGGCGAGACCGGGGAGCTGTTTTTT.

This chain joins TRBV2 and TRBJ1-2; a possible D gene is TRBD1 (6 bases). The CDR3 contains 15 residues. The V and J ends lost 0 bases and 4 bases respectively, with 12 bases between them. Germline V gene sequence: CDR1 SNHLY, CDR2 FYNNEI. DNA of the CDR3: TGTGCCAGCAGTGAAGCGTTACAGGGATTCTATGGCTACACCTTC. Protein sequence: CASSEALQGFYGYTF.